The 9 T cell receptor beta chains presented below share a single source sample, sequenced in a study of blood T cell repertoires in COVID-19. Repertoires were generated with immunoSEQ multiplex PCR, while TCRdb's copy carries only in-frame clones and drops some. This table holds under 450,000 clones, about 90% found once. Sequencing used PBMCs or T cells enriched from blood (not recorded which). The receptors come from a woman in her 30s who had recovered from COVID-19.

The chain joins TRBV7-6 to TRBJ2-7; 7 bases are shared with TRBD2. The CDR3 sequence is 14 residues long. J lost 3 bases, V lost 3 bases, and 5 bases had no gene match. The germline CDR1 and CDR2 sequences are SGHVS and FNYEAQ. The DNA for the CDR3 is TGTGCCAGCAGCTTGGGCGGGAGTGACTACGAGCAGTACTTC. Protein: CASSLGGSDYEQYF. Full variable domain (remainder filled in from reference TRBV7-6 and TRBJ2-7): GAGVSQSPRYKVTKRGQDVALRCDPISGHVSLYWYRQALGQGPEFLTYFNYEAQQDKSGLPNDRFSAERPEGSISTLTIQRTEQRDSAMYRCASSLGGSDYEQYFGPGTRLTVT.

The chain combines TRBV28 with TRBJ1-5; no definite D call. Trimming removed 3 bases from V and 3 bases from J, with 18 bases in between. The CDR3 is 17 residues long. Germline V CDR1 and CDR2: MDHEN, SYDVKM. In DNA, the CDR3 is TGTGCCAGCAGTTTCTACCGACAAAGTGGGTCCAATCAGCCCCAGCATTTT. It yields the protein CASSFYRQSGSNQPQHF. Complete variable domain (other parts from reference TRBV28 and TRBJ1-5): DVKVTQSSRYLVKRTGEKVFLECVQDMDHENMFWYRQDPGLGLRLIYFSYDVKMKEKGDIPEGYSVSREKKERFSLILESASTNQTSMYLCASSFYRQSGSNQPQHFGDGTRLSIL.

CDR3 sequence (DNA): TGTGCCAGCAGCTCCCTGGTCGGGTCCACAGATACGCAGTATTTT. Translated, it gives CASSSLVGSTDTQYF. The rearrangement joins TRBV11-2 to TRBJ2-3; D is uncertain. Trimming took off 4 bases at V and 2 bases at J, with 13 bases between the two ends. Germline V gene sequence: CDR1 SGHAT, CDR2 FQNNGV. This CDR3 is built from 15 residues.

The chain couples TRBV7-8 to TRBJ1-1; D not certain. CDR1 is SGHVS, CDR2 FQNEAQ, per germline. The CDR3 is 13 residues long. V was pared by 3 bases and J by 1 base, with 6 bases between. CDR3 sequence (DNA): TGTGCCAGCAGCTTTCGCAGGAACACTGAAGCTTTCTTT. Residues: CASSFRRNTEAFF.

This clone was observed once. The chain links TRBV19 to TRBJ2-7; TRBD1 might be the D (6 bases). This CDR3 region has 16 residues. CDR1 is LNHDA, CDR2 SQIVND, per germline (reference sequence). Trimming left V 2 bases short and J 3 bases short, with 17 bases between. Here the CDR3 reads CASSISPHKGDYEQYF. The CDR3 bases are TGTGCCAGTAGTATATCTCCGCATAAGGGGGACTACGAGCAGTACTTC. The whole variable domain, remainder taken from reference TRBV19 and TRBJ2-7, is DGGITQSPKYLFRKEGQNVTLSCEQNLNHDAMYWYRQDPGQGLRLIYYSQIVNDFQKGDIAEGYSVSREKKESFPLTVTSAQKNPTAFYLCASSISPHKGDYEQYFGPGTRLTVT.

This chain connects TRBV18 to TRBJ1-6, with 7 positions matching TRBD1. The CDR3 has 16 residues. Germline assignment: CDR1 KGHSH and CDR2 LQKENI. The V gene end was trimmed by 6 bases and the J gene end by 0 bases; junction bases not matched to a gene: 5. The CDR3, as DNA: TGTGCCAGCTCGCGGGACAGTAGCTCCTATAATTCACCCCTCCACTTT. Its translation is CASSRDSSSYNSPLHF.

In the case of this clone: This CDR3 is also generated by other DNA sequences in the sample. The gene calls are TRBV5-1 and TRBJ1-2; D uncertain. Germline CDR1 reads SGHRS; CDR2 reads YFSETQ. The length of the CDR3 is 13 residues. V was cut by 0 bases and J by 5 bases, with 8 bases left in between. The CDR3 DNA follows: TGCGCCAGCAGCTTGGACAGCGGGTATGGCTACACCTTC. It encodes CASSLDSGYGYTF.

The DNA of the CDR3 is TGCGCCAGCAGCCGAGCGGGAGGAGGGGGCACAGATACGCAGTATTTT. Its translation is CASSRAGGGGTDTQYF. The J gene is TRBJ2-3, the V gene TRBV5-1; 9 bases line up with TRBD2. CDR3 length: 16 residues. CDR1 and CDR2 from the germline V gene are SGHRS and YFSETQ. V was clipped by 4 bases and J by 1 base; unmatched bases: 7.

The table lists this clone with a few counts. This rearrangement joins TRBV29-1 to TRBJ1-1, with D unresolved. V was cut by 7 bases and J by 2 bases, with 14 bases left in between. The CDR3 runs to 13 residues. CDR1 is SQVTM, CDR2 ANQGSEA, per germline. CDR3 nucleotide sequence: TGCAGCGGCCTGCCTGTGGCCAACACTGAAGCTTTCTTT. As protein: CSGLPVANTEAFF.